The 10 T cell receptor beta chains below were found in one sample sequenced in a study of blood T cell repertoires in COVID-19. The assay was immunoSEQ multiplex PCR, and TCRdb's table has in-frame clones only and misses some. The sample lists 210,000 or so clones, under 85% occurring once. The sequenced material came from peripheral blood. All receptors derive from a woman over 75 with COVID-19, enrolled during active disease.

The rearrangement uses TRBV5-6 and TRBJ1-4; D not certain. Trimming left V 9 bases short and J 1 base short, with 10 bases between. This CDR3 has 13 amino acids. CDR1 and CDR2 (germline): SGHDT, YYEEEE. CDR3 DNA: TGTGCCACCACGAGAAGAACTAATGAAAAACTGTTTTTT. Translation: CATTRRTNEKLFF.

This rearrangement joins TRBV5-1 to TRBJ1-2; tentative D call: TRBD1 (5 bases). Trimming took off 2 bases at V and 2 bases at J, with 16 bases between the two ends. Germline CDR1 reads SGHRS; CDR2 reads YFSETQ. The CDR3 is 16 residues long. The CDR3 is CASSLGAGFANYGYTF. CDR3 nucleotides: TGCGCCAGCAGCTTAGGCGCAGGGTTTGCGAACTATGGCTACACCTTC.

This clone occurred once. The V gene is TRBV6-5, the J gene TRBJ2-1, with 8 positions matching TRBD2. J gave up 0 bases and V 7 bases, and 5 bases lay outside the gene matches. The CDR3 length is 15 residues. Germline V gene sequence: CDR1 MNHEY, CDR2 SVGAGI. CDR3 DNA: TGTGCCAGCATTAGTAGCGGGGACTCCTACAATGAGCAGTTCTTC. Encoded protein: CASISSGDSYNEQFF.

This chain links TRBV5-8 with TRBJ1-2, with a possible D match to TRBD1 (5 bases). Germline loops: CDR1 SGHTS, CDR2 YDEGEE. The length of the CDR3 is 15 residues. The V end was cut by 2 bases, the J end by 2 bases, with 13 bases between. The CDR3, as DNA: TGTGCCAGCAGCTTTGTCCAGGGAGGGAACTATGGCTACACCTTC. Protein product: CASSFVQGGNYGYTF.

The chain recombines TRBV4-2 with TRBJ2-3; D perhaps matches TRBD2 (5 bases). The ends were cut back, 0 bases at V and 6 bases at J, with 13 bases in the middle. The germline gives CDR1 LGHNA, CDR2 YNFKEQ. The CDR3 sequence is 15 residues long. The CDR3 sequence: CASSQDGVGADTQYF. Written as DNA, the CDR3 is TGTGCCAGCAGCCAAGACGGGGTGGGAGCGGATACGCAGTATTTT.

The chain joins TRBV5-1 to TRBJ2-1, with D maybe TRBD1 (6 bases). This CDR3 is 15 amino acids long. Germline V gene lookup returns CDR1 SGHRS and CDR2 YFSETQ. Trimming left V 4 bases short and J 0 bases short, with 11 bases between. CDR3 sequence: CASSQTGSSYNEQFF. The DNA of the CDR3 is TGCGCCAGCAGCCAGACAGGTAGCTCCTACAATGAGCAGTTCTTC.

The chain joins TRBV5-5 to TRBJ1-1; no firm D call. With 5 bases removed from V and 5 bases from J, the gap between germline ends came to 13 bases. This CDR3 is built from 13 residues. Germline CDR1 and CDR2: SGHKS and YYEKEE (reference sequence). DNA for the CDR3: TGTGCCAGCAGGATGTGGTTCGAGACTGAAGCTTTCTTT. It is translated as CASRMWFETEAFF.

This clone was counted a single time. Here the CDR3 DNA reads TGTGCCAGCAGCCAGTCTGGGACAGGGAGGGATTCACCCCTCCACTTT. Protein product: CASSQSGTGRDSPLHF. The rearrangement joins TRBV3-1 (or the pseudogene TRBV3-2) to TRBJ1-6, with 9 bases identical to TRBD1. The V segment lost 3 bases and the J segment 8 bases; nucleotides outside the gene matches: 8. There are 16 residues in the CDR3. Per germline, CDR1 LGHDT and CDR2 YNNKEL (reference sequence).

This clone has just a few counts. In DNA form, the CDR3 reads TGTGCCAGCAGTTACGTGACAGTGGACAGGGTCTCTGAAGCTTTCTTT. It translates to CASSYVTVDRVSEAFF. The rearrangement links TRBV6-5 to TRBJ1-1; TRBD1 agrees at 8 bases. The CDR3 is 16 residues long. Germline CDR1 MNHEY, CDR2 SVGAGI. The ends lost 2 bases at V and 6 bases at J; junction bases unmatched: 11.

The V gene is TRBV7-3, the J gene TRBJ1-1, with unresolved D. Trimming left V 3 bases short and J 0 bases short, with 11 bases between. Germline loops: CDR1 SGHTA, CDR2 FQGTGA. The length of the CDR3 is 15 residues. CDR3 residues: CASSFGRVLNTEAFF. In nucleotides, the CDR3 is TGTGCCAGCAGCTTTGGGAGGGTCCTGAACACTGAAGCTTTCTTT.